Below are 13 T cell receptor beta chains sequenced from a single sample in a study of memory CD4+ T cells and cytomegalovirus serostatus. Libraries were prepared by immunoSEQ multiplex PCR; TCRdb keeps only in-frame clonotypes and omits some of them. The sample consists of about 59,000 clones, about 81% of them appearing once. Single viable CD3+CD4+CD8-CD45RO+ cells were sorted as the memory CD4+ T cells. Sequences were obtained from memory CD4+ T cells from blood. Receptor source: an adult in good health and CMV-seronegative.

This CDR3 reads CASRRTGARPDTQYF. In nucleotides, the CDR3 is TGTGCCAGCAGGAGGACAGGGGCCCGGCCAGATACGCAGTATTTT. The J gene is TRBJ2-3, the V gene TRBV5-8; 9 positions agree with TRBD1. Germline V gives CDR1 SGHTS, CDR2 YDEGEE. The CDR3 spans 15 residues. The junction had 8 bases not matched to a gene; V was cut back by 5 bases and J by 4 bases.

CDR3 residues: CASSRQAPRSTEAFF. For the CDR3, the DNA is TGTGCCAGCAGCAGACAGGCCCCGAGGAGCACTGAAGCTTTCTTT. V gene TRBV28 combines with J gene TRBJ1-1; D is perhaps TRBD1 (6 bases). The germline CDR1 and CDR2 sequences are MDHEN and SYDVKM. V gave up 6 bases and J gave up 4 bases, with 18 bases separating them. The CDR3 consists of 15 residues.

V and J are TRBV27 and TRBJ1-2, with D maybe TRBD1 (5 bases). The germline CDR1 and CDR2 sequences are MNHEY and SMNVEV (reference sequence). The ends were cut back, 7 bases at V and 5 bases at J, with 20 bases in the middle. The CDR3 is 15 residues long. In DNA form, the CDR3 reads TGTGCCAGCATGTCTGGGGCTCCACCTTATTATGGCTACACCTTC. Residues: CASMSGAPPYYGYTF.

This chain uses TRBV6-6 with TRBJ1-2; 8 bases map to TRBD1. V shed 6 bases and J 5 bases; nucleotides not matched to a gene: 5. The CDR3 consists of 13 residues. Germline assignment: CDR1 MNHNY and CDR2 SVGAGI (reference sequence). CDR3 in DNA: TGTGCCAGCAGCCCGACAGGGGAATATGGCTACACCTTC. This translates into CASSPTGEYGYTF.

In its sample, this clone was seen a few times. This chain links TRBV5-4 with TRBJ2-7, with 13 bases aligning to TRBD2. CDR1 is SGHNT, CDR2 YYREEE, per germline (reference sequence). V was pared by 4 bases and J by 7 bases, with 17 bases of the junction left unmatched. The CDR3 runs 18 residues. The CDR3, as DNA: TGTGCCAGCAGCCTGGGACTAGCGGGACTAGGAGGGGCTCGGGAGCAGTACTTC. Amino acid sequence: CASSLGLAGLGGAREQYF. Full variable domain (rest looked up from reference TRBV5-4 and TRBJ2-7): ETGVTQSPTHLIKTRGQQVTLRCSSQSGHNTVSWYQQALGQGPQFIFQYYREEENGRGNFPPRFSGLQFPNYSSELNVNALELDDSALYLCASSLGLAGLGGAREQYFGPGTRLTVT.

The rearrangement joins TRBV18 to TRBJ2-7; no reliable D call. V dropped 3 bases and J dropped 3 bases, with 12 bases sitting between them. The CDR3 is 14 amino acids. CDR1 and CDR2 from the germline V gene are KGHSH and LQKENI. CDR3 DNA: TGTGCCAGCTCACCCGCGACTGGGGACTACGAGCAGTACTTC. Protein: CASSPATGDYEQYF.

This clone was seen a single time. V is TRBV2 and J is TRBJ2-5; D ambiguous. TRBJ2-7 explains the end of the DNA better; the J call may be wrong. Germline-derived CDR1 and CDR2 are SNHLY and FYNNEI. The CDR3 spans 13 residues. The CDR3 sequence is CASRDGSSYEQYF. The CDR3 region has the DNA TGTGCCAGCAGGGACGGATCCTCCTACGAGCAGTACTTC.

This clone showed up just once. Other DNA sequences from this sample encode an identical CDR3 as well. The rearrangement uses TRBV11-3 and TRBJ2-5; D might be TRBD2 (5 bases). The V end lost 1 base, the J end lost 0 bases, and 9 bases lay between the germline ends. CDR1 SGHNT and CDR2 YENEEA come from the germline V gene. There are 15 residues in the CDR3. The CDR3 region has the DNA TGTGCCAGCAGCTTAGGTGGGAGATACCAAGAGACCCAGTACTTC. Protein product: CASSLGGRYQETQYF.

V gene TRBV5-1 combines with J gene TRBJ2-1, with 11 bases lining up with TRBD2. This CDR3 has 16 amino acids. Germline-derived CDR1 and CDR2 are SGHRS and YFSETQ. The V gene end was trimmed by 5 bases and the J gene end by 7 bases; junction bases not matched to a gene: 11. The CDR3 DNA reads TGCGCCAGCAGTTTAATCCTAGCGGGAGGAGGAAATGAGCAGTTCTTC. Its translation is CASSLILAGGGNEQFF. Drawing the rest from reference TRBV5-1 and TRBJ2-1, the complete variable domain is KAGVTQTPRYLIKTRGQQVTLSCSPISGHRSVSWYQQTPGQGLQFLFEYFSETQRNKGNFPGRFSGRQFSNSRSEMNVSTLELGDSALYLCASSLILAGGGNEQFFGPGTRLTVL.

This chain joins TRBV7-2 and TRBJ2-7; 8 bases fit TRBD2. Unmatched junction bases numbered 5, after V lost 5 bases and J lost 5 bases. Germline values: CDR1 SGHTA, CDR2 FQGNSA. CDR3 length: 13 residues. The CDR3 sequence is CASSPLAGNEQYF. Written as DNA, the CDR3 is TGTGCCAGCAGCCCCTTAGCGGGAAACGAGCAGTACTTC.

The chain employs TRBV7-9 and TRBJ2-7, with TRBD1 matching over 7 bases. Trimming took 3 bases from V and 0 from J; bases not matched to a gene: 2. The germline gives CDR1 SEHNR, CDR2 FQNEAQ (reference sequence). CDR3 length: 14 amino acids. CDR3 nucleotides: TGTGCCAGCAGCTTGGACAGGAGCTCCTACGAGCAGTACTTC. Encoded protein: CASSLDRSSYEQYF.

This clone was observed a single time. J is TRBJ2-2 and V is TRBV6-6; D uncertain. Trimming removed 2 bases from V and 4 bases from J, with 8 bases in between. Germline V gives CDR1 MNHNY, CDR2 SVGAGI (reference sequence). The CDR3 is 14 amino acids. This CDR3 reads CASSYRVSTGELFF. CDR3 nucleotides: TGTGCCAGCAGTTACAGGGTCTCCACCGGGGAGCTGTTTTTT.

V usage is TRBV29-1 and J usage is TRBJ1-1, with 10 bases fitting TRBD1. Germline loops: CDR1 SQVTM, CDR2 ANQGSEA. J was trimmed by 2 bases and V by 7 bases; bases with no gene match: 10. There are 15 residues in the CDR3. Written as DNA, the CDR3 is TGCAGCGCAGAAGGGACAGGGGTCCGTAACACTGAAGCTTTCTTT. Translating it yields CSAEGTGVRNTEAFF.